One sample yielded the 13 T cell receptor beta chains listed below, sequenced in a study of blood T cell repertoires in COVID-19. This table comes from immunoSEQ multiplex PCR, and its TCRdb copy is limited to in-frame clones, with some not included. The sample comprises 80,000 to 95,000 clones, roughly 90% of which are singletons, and about 3% rests with the top ten. Sequences were obtained from peripheral blood. The receptors here all came from a woman aged 50 to 60 with active or convalescent COVID-19.

The chain combines TRBV28 with TRBJ1-2; 9 bases fit TRBD1. J lost 8 bases, V lost 8 bases, and 6 bases had no gene match. Germline values: CDR1 MDHEN, CDR2 SYDVKM. The CDR3 runs to 12 residues. The CDR3 sequence is CASVQGAEGYTF. CDR3 bases: TGTGCCAGCGTACAGGGGGCTGAAGGCTACACCTTC.

This chain uses TRBV7-9 with TRBJ1-1; D is ambiguous. Trimming took off 5 bases at V and 6 bases at J, with 13 bases between the two ends. From germline, CDR1 is SEHNR and CDR2 FQNEAQ (reference sequence). This CDR3 has 13 residues. CDR3: CASSPSGEPEAFF. The DNA for the CDR3 is TGTGCCAGCAGCCCGAGTGGGGAGCCTGAAGCTTTCTTT.

The V call is TRBV3-1 (or the pseudogene TRBV3-2), the J call TRBJ2-3; 9 bases agree with TRBD1. This CDR3 region has 11 residues. V lost 8 bases and J lost 10; bases outside the gene matches: 4. The germline CDR1 and CDR2 sequences are LGHDT and YNNKEL (reference sequence). The chain's CDR3 is CASRQGVAQYF. The CDR3 DNA reads TGTGCCAGCCGACAGGGGGTTGCGCAGTATTTT.

The gene calls are TRBV9 and TRBJ2-3, with 16 bases that match TRBD2. The J segment lost 1 base and the V segment lost 4 bases, leaving 12 bases of the junction unmatched. Germline V lookup: CDR1 SGDLS, CDR2 YYNGEE. The CDR3 is 20 amino acids. The CDR3, as DNA: TGTGCCAGCAGCCGTAGTGGTGGGACTAGCGGGGGGGCAGGCACAGATACGCAGTATTTT. This encodes CASSRSGGTSGGAGTDTQYF.

This clone was found once. The rearrangement joins TRBV29-1 to TRBJ1-2; D unresolved. The CDR3 consists of 14 residues. The V end lost 8 bases, the J end lost 6 bases, and 22 bases lay between the germline ends. Germline CDR1 SQVTM, CDR2 ANQGSEA. CDR3 bases: TGCAGCCCGTATAATATAGGGAGTTCAGATGGCTACACCTTC. Protein product: CSPYNIGSSDGYTF.

The rearrangement links TRBV5-1 to TRBJ1-2; TRBD1 agrees at 8 bases. The germline V gene encodes CDR1 SGHRS and CDR2 YFSETQ. This CDR3 contains 12 residues. The J segment lost 7 bases and the V segment lost 3 bases, leaving 2 bases of the junction unmatched. The CDR3 is CASSSQGVGYTF. The CDR3 nucleotides read TGCGCCAGCAGCTCACAGGGGGTTGGCTACACCTTC.

This clone was observed a single time. V and J are TRBV7-2 and TRBJ1-3, with TRBD1 as a possible D gene (5 bases). Germline V CDR1 and CDR2: SGHTA, FQGNSA. The germline V and J ends were trimmed by 0 bases and 4 bases, with 10 bases remaining between them. There are 15 residues in the CDR3. The CDR3 DNA reads TGTGCCAGCAGCTTAGCGTCAGGGCACGGAAACACCATATATTTT. This gives the protein CASSLASGHGNTIYF.

The rearrangement uses TRBV5-1 and TRBJ1-2, with D hard to call. Germline CDR1 SGHRS, CDR2 YFSETQ. The CDR3 contains 14 residues. V gave up 2 bases and J gave up 2 bases, with 10 bases separating them. CDR3 DNA sequence: TGCGCCAGCAGCTTAATAACAGACAACTATGGCTACACCTTC. Translation: CASSLITDNYGYTF. The full variable domain, completed using reference TRBV5-1 and TRBJ1-2, is KAGVTQTPRYLIKTRGQQVTLSCSPISGHRSVSWYQQTPGQGLQFLFEYFSETQRNKGNFPGRFSGRQFSNSRSEMNVSTLELGDSALYLCASSLITDNYGYTFGSGTRLTVV.

V usage is TRBV12-5 and J usage is TRBJ2-7; no reliable D call. V lost 4 bases to trimming and J lost 0 bases, with 7 bases between them. Germline CDR1 reads LGHNT; CDR2 reads FRNRAP. The length of the CDR3 is 13 residues. The CDR3 here is CASGSEVSYEQYF. The CDR3 DNA reads as TGTGCTAGTGGTTCAGAGGTCTCCTACGAGCAGTACTTC. The whole variable domain, remainder taken from reference TRBV12-5 and TRBJ2-7, is DARVTQTPRHKVTEMGQEVTMRCQPILGHNTVFWYRQTMMQGLELLAYFRNRAPLDDSGMPKDRFSAEMPDATLATLKIQPSEPRDSAVYFCASGSEVSYEQYFGPGTRLTVT.

The V call is TRBV15, the J call TRBJ1-1; the D is unclear. Looked up from germline, CDR1 is LNHNV and CDR2 is YYDKDF (reference sequence). This CDR3 has 12 amino acids. V dropped 4 bases and J dropped 3 bases, with 6 bases sitting between them. The CDR3 DNA reads TGTGCCACCAGCACCCCGTACACTGAAGCTTTCTTT. As protein: CATSTPYTEAFF.

The rearrangement links TRBV3-1 (or the pseudogene TRBV3-2) to TRBJ2-5, with 16 bases fitting TRBD2. Losses at the gene ends were 0 bases for V and 6 bases for J; bases not matched to a gene: 7. Germline V gene data show CDR1 as LGHDT and CDR2 as YNNKEL (reference sequence). The CDR3 runs to 18 residues. The CDR3 is CASSQDPGLAGGRKTQYF. As DNA, the CDR3 is TGTGCCAGCAGCCAAGACCCGGGACTAGCGGGGGGGCGTAAGACCCAGTACTTC.

This chain links TRBV30 with TRBJ2-5, with 9 bases that match TRBD2. After removal of 2 bases from V and 9 bases from J, the junction contained 7 bases not matched to a gene. The CDR3 covers 13 residues. Germline CDR1 GTSNPN, CDR2 SVGIG (reference sequence). The CDR3 region is CAWSLRGGHPQYF. CDR3 coding DNA: TGTGCCTGGAGTCTGCGGGGGGGACACCCCCAGTACTTC.

V and J are TRBV9 and TRBJ1-2; D not certain. CDR1 SGDLS and CDR2 YYNGEE come from the germline V gene. CDR3 size: 13 residues. The ends were cut back, 4 bases at V and 6 bases at J, with 13 bases in the middle. CDR3 sequence: CASSRQQEDGYTF. CDR3 bases: TGTGCCAGCAGCCGACAACAAGAAGATGGCTACACCTTC.